The next 24 T cell receptor beta chains were all read from a single sample in a study of blood T cells in healthy people across ages. A second PCR, run for roughly 7 to 11 cycles, used a sample-barcoded 5' primer plus a J-beta primer mix. TCRdb analysed the 5' RACE reads with MiXCR anew, one entry per CDR3 protein. The sample records roughly 1.5 million distinct CDR3 sequences, 35% to 45% being singletons. Source material: blood. All receptors come from a young woman in good health.

The chain employs TRBV12-3 or TRBV12-4 and TRBJ1-2; no reliable D call. The CDR3 extends over 13 amino acids. Trimming stripped 7 bases from V and 8 bases from J, with 17 bases between. The CDR3 region is CASTLRPTDGYTF. Here the CDR3 DNA reads TGTGCCAGCACCCTCAGACCGACTGACGGCTACACCTTC.

This clonotype occurred once. The chain employs TRBV7-9 and TRBJ2-1; D may be TRBD1 (6 bases). The CDR3 runs 16 residues. Trimming shortened V by 4 bases and J by 4 bases, and 17 bases separated the two germline ends. CDR1 is SEHNR and CDR2 is FQNEAQ in the germline V gene (reference sequence). This CDR3 is CASSSPTGDYYNEQFF. CDR3 in DNA: TGTGCCAGCAGCTCGCCGACAGGTGACTATTACAATGAGCAGTTCTTC.

V gene TRBV6-2 or TRBV6-3 combines with J gene TRBJ2-7; D unclear. Germline-derived CDR1 and CDR2 are MNHEY and SVGEGT. V was pared by 6 bases and J by 3 bases, with 12 bases between. The length of the CDR3 is 13 residues. Here the CDR3 reads CASSEGHYYEQYF. Here the CDR3 DNA reads TGTGCCAGCAGCGAAGGTCATTACTACGAGCAGTACTTC.

This chain joins TRBV5-1 and TRBJ2-3; 13 bases match TRBD2. The V gene's germline CDR1 is SGHRS and CDR2 YFSETQ. The ends lost 3 bases at V and 6 bases at J; junction bases unmatched: 4. The CDR3 totals 15 residues. CDR3 amino acids: CASSSWTSGGDTQYF. As DNA, the CDR3 is TGCGCCAGCAGCTCCTGGACTAGCGGGGGCGATACGCAGTATTTT. Filled out from reference TRBV5-1 and TRBJ2-3, the complete variable domain reads KAGVTQTPRYLIKTRGQQVTLSCSPISGHRSVSWYQQTPGQGLQFLFEYFSETQRNKGNFPGRFSGRQFSNSRSEMNVSTLELGDSALYLCASSSWTSGGDTQYFGPGTRLTVL.

V and J are TRBV5-5 and TRBJ1-5; no clear D gene. Trimming cost V 4 bases and J 0 bases, with 11 bases left between them. The length of the CDR3 is 15 residues. In germline, CDR1 is SGHKS, CDR2 YYEKEE (reference sequence). As DNA, the CDR3 is TGTGCCAGCAGCCCGACAATTTATAGCAATCAGCCCCAGCATTTT. It yields the protein CASSPTIYSNQPQHF.

V and J are TRBV11-3 and TRBJ2-1, with 8 nucleotides matching TRBD2. The V gene's germline CDR1 is SGHNT and CDR2 YENEEA. Trimming cost V 2 bases and J 8 bases; bases outside gene matches: 8. This CDR3 has 15 amino acids. CDR3 amino acids: CASSLRSGRRDEQFF. DNA of the CDR3: TGTGCCAGCAGCTTAAGAAGCGGGAGAAGGGATGAGCAGTTCTTC.

This clonotype was counted between two and nine times. The V call is TRBV12-3 or TRBV12-4, the J call TRBJ2-1; D is perhaps TRBD2 (5 bases). The CDR3 has 15 residues. Trimming removed 5 bases at V and 0 bases at J, with 11 bases between. The CDR3 loop reads CASSGLAISYNEQFF. The CDR3 region has the DNA TGTGCCAGCAGTGGACTTGCGATCTCCTACAATGAGCAGTTCTTC.

This chain links TRBV28 with TRBJ2-1; the D is unclear. V was cut by 2 bases and J by 7 bases, with 15 bases left in between. The CDR3 extends over 15 amino acids. Germline values: CDR1 MDHEN, CDR2 SYDVKM. The CDR3 coding sequence is TGTGCCAGCAGTTTAGGTGCTCCTCTTGGGAATGAGCAGTTCTTC. Its protein is CASSLGAPLGNEQFF.

The chain carries TRBV7-9 and TRBJ2-4; TRBD1 agrees at 7 bases. With V trimmed by 5 bases and J by 13 bases, 17 bases remained unmatched. Germline V gene lookup returns CDR1 SEHNR and CDR2 FQNEAQ (reference sequence). This CDR3 is 15 amino acids long. The CDR3 region is CASSHGQASLHEQYF. CDR3 coding DNA: TGTGCCAGCAGCCACGGACAGGCCTCCCTACATGAGCAGTACTTC.

The gene calls are TRBV7-2 and TRBJ1-4, with D hard to call. Germline CDR1 SGHTA, CDR2 FQGNSA. V was clipped by 0 bases and J by 8 bases, with 7 bases between them. The length of the CDR3 is 13 residues. The CDR3 sequence: CASSLAFREKLFF. The DNA of the CDR3 is TGTGCCAGCAGCTTAGCTTTCCGGGAAAAACTGTTTTTT.

This chain links TRBV29-1 with TRBJ2-7, with TRBD2 identical over 9 bases. Germline values: CDR1 SQVTM, CDR2 ANQGSEA. J was trimmed by 2 bases and V by 0 bases; bases with no gene match: 5. The CDR3 spans 15 residues. The CDR3 is CSVEDSLAGTYEQYF. As DNA, the CDR3 is TGCAGCGTTGAAGATAGCCTAGCGGGAACCTACGAGCAGTACTTC.

This chain joins TRBV7-9 and TRBJ2-1; 10 bases are shared with TRBD1. Germline loops: CDR1 SEHNR, CDR2 FQNEAQ (reference sequence). Losses at the gene ends were 5 bases for V and 5 bases for J; bases not matched to a gene: 6. CDR3 size: 15 residues. CDR3 amino acids: CASSPYGTGDNEQFF. The CDR3 bases are TGTGCCAGCAGCCCCTATGGGACAGGGGACAATGAGCAGTTCTTC.

This clonotype was picked up many times. This sequence joins TRBV24-1 and TRBJ2-3; no clear D gene. From germline, CDR1 is KGHDR and CDR2 SFDVKD. The germline V and J ends were trimmed by 3 bases and 2 bases, with 5 bases remaining between them. The CDR3 is 13 amino acids. As DNA, the CDR3 is TGTGCCACCAGTGATCCCCCCACAGATACGCAGTATTTT. It codes for CATSDPPTDTQYF.

V and J are TRBV27 and TRBJ2-1, with D perhaps matching TRBD2 (6 bases). This CDR3 is built from 14 residues. Trimming took 5 bases from V and 8 from J, leaving 16 bases between them. In germline, CDR1 is MNHEY, CDR2 SMNVEV (reference sequence). The CDR3 coding sequence is TGTGCCAGCAGTGTTTCCAGATGGAGGGATGAGCAGTTCTTC. Translating gives CASSVSRWRDEQFF.

V gene TRBV6-5 combines with J gene TRBJ2-7; 9 bases agree with TRBD1. The CDR3 contains 15 residues. V dropped 2 bases and J dropped 5; count of bases not matched to a gene: 7. Looked up from germline, CDR1 is MNHEY and CDR2 is SVGAGI. The DNA of the CDR3 is TGTGCCAGCAGTTACCAGGGGACAGGGAACGACGAGCAGTACTTC. Encoded protein: CASSYQGTGNDEQYF.

This chain joins TRBV28 and TRBJ2-1; D is unclear. The CDR3 contains 15 residues. The germline CDR1 and CDR2 sequences are MDHEN and SYDVKM. The V end was cut by 5 bases, the J end by 8 bases, with 19 bases between. In nucleotides, the CDR3 is TGTGCCAGCAGTCCACTTCTCGGAGTAAGGGATGAGCAGTTCTTC. The encoded protein is CASSPLLGVRDEQFF.

CDR3 nucleotides: TGTGCCAGCAGCTCCAGGACTAGCGGGAGTCCCGAGCAGTACTTC. This codes for CASSSRTSGSPEQYF. The V gene is TRBV7-9, the J gene TRBJ2-7; TRBD2 aligns across 13 bases. The CDR3 consists of 15 residues. V was clipped by 4 bases and J by 6 bases; unmatched bases: 6. The germline CDR1 and CDR2 sequences are SEHNR and FQNEAQ (reference sequence).

This clonotype came up once. This chain joins TRBV6-1 and TRBJ1-1, with D tentatively TRBD1 (5 bases). The ends were cut back, 2 bases at V and 6 bases at J, with 13 bases in the middle. Germline CDR1 MNHNS, CDR2 SASEGT. The CDR3 totals 14 residues. The CDR3 spells CASSEQRGEPEAFF. The CDR3 nucleotides read TGTGCCAGCAGTGAACAGAGAGGGGAACCTGAAGCTTTCTTT.

This clonotype came up a few times. The chain is built from TRBV20-1 and TRBJ2-3, with TRBD2 matching 12 bases. CDR3 length: 14 residues. With V trimmed by 5 bases and J by 7 bases, 7 bases remained unmatched. CDR1 and CDR2 (germline): DFQATT, SNEGSKA (reference sequence). CDR3: CSASTSGGMNTQYF. DNA of the CDR3: TGCAGTGCTTCGACTAGCGGGGGAATGAATACGCAGTATTTT.

The chain has TRBV29-1 and TRBJ2-5; D possibly corresponds to TRBD1 (6 bases). Trimming shortened V by 4 bases and J by 11 bases, and 17 bases separated the two germline ends. The CDR3 contains 12 residues. Germline V lookup: CDR1 SQVTM, CDR2 ANQGSEA. The DNA of the CDR3 is TGCAGCGTTGTGTGGGGGCACGGTGAGCAGTACTTC. Its protein product is CSVVWGHGEQYF.

The chain couples TRBV6-2 or TRBV6-3 to TRBJ1-1; D is unclear. This CDR3 has 13 amino acids. Germline V CDR1 and CDR2: MNHEY, SVGEGT. V shed 6 bases and J shed 7 bases, with 15 bases lying between them. CDR3 region: CASSPARHSEAFF. CDR3 sequence (DNA): TGTGCCAGCAGCCCGGCCCGTCACAGTGAAGCTTTCTTT.

This chain connects TRBV6-2 or TRBV6-3 to TRBJ2-1, with 9 bases aligning to TRBD1. The J call is uncertain, as TRBJ2-7 better fits the DNA end. The CDR3 consists of 17 residues. CDR1 and CDR2 (germline): MNHEY, SVGEGT. The CDR3 region has the DNA TGTGCCAGCAGTTACCCATTACAGGGGGCTGGCTACAATGAGCAGTACTTC. Its translation: CASSYPLQGAGYNEQYF.

The chain recombines TRBV29-1 with TRBJ2-2, with D tentatively TRBD2 (6 bases). This CDR3 has 14 amino acids. The V end was cut by 0 bases, the J end by 6 bases, with 11 bases between. The germline gives CDR1 SQVTM, CDR2 ANQGSEA. CDR3: CSVEDTASAGELFF. As DNA, the CDR3 is TGCAGCGTTGAAGATACCGCTAGCGCCGGGGAGCTGTTTTTT.

There are a few counts of this clonotype. The genes are TRBV4-3 and TRBJ2-1, with D perhaps matching TRBD1 or TRBD2 (5 bases each). This CDR3 contains 16 residues. V lost 3 bases to trimming and J lost 2 bases, with 14 bases between them. Germline CDR1 is LGHNA and CDR2 is YSLEER. In DNA form, the CDR3 reads TGCGCCAGCAGCCAGGGCGACGGGGCTGCCTACAATGAGCAGTTCTTC. It yields the protein CASSQGDGAAYNEQFF.